The clone carrying this T cell receptor beta chain was detected many times. Genomic DNA served as template for TCR beta VDJ and CDR3 profiling. MiXCR, run by TCRdb on the reads, gives a single entry per CDR3 protein. The profile shows about 130,000 distinct CDR3 sequences, 41% of them singletons. The sample is drawn from a study of CD8+CD57+ T cells in acquired aplastic anemia. With 3 bases clipped from V and 5 bases from J, the junction kept 12 bases outside the gene matches. Looked up from germline, CDR1 is SGHTA and CDR2 is FQGNSA. The CDR3 extends over 17 amino acids. The clonotype comes from a human donor in good health, serving as a control. Sequenced sample: sorted CD4+, CD8+, or CD8+CD57+ T cells (not recorded which) from PBMCs. This chain links TRBV7-2 with TRBJ2-5; 10 bases map to TRBD2. The CDR3 DNA reads as TGTGCCAGCAGCTTCCCGAGCGGGGGGGCCGTTACTGAGACCCAGTACTTC. Translated: CASSFPSGGAVTETQYF.